The present entry profiles one TCR beta chain with its context. Its antigen is still unknown. The data originate from a study of beta chain features in type 1 diabetes. Study results and limitations: Sequencing used cDNA, and cells with high TCR expression could therefore be over-represented. For Type 1 diabetes patients, all four CD4+ subsets carried TCRB CDR3s that were moderately but significantly shorter.

Investigators reverse transcribed all isolated RNA, so they sequenced expressed TCRB transcripts. TCRdb's table, derived via immunoSEQ multiplex PCR, lists solely in-frame clones and lacks some. The data hold about 350,000 clones, with around 20% observed a single time. With 4 bases clipped from V and 4 bases from J, the junction kept 5 bases outside the gene matches. The germline CDR1 and CDR2 sequences are SGHRS and YFSETQ. This CDR3 has 15 residues. Material: naive CD4+ T cells from blood. The TCR was taken from a woman under 30 in good health. The genes are TRBV5-1 and TRBJ2-1; 10 nucleotides agree with TRBD2. The CDR3 DNA is TGCGCCAGCAGCGAATGGACTAGCGGATACAATGAGCAGTTCTTC. Translating it yields CASSEWTSGYNEQFF.